This T cell receptor beta chain emerged from a study of vaccination and CD4 T cells after COVID-19. This clonotype was found a few times. The antigen is undetermined. Oncomine TCR Beta short-read sequencing was applied to DNA from cultured CD4+ T cells. Genomic DNA was isolated from CD4+ T cells that had been cultured. TCRdb recomputed calls from the PCR reads with MiXCR, one row per CDR3 protein. The top ten hold about a tenth of the sample, which has 15,000 to 20,000 distinct CDR3 sequences, roughly 48% seen once. V lost 11 bases and J 2 bases, leaving 16 bases between the germline ends. From germline, CDR1 is MNHEY and CDR2 SMNVEV (reference sequence). The CDR3 consists of 13 residues. Described treatment: roughly 10-day PBMC culture with coronavirus spike peptide pools or control peptides (ViraFEST assay).

The chain couples TRBV27 to TRBJ2-7; the D gene is possibly TRBD1 (5 bases). This receptor was obtained from a human donor who had recovered from COVID-19. The source was CD4+ T cells from blood, cultured in vitro, collected before SARS-CoV-2 vaccination. The CDR3 region has the DNA TGTGCCTCGCGACAGCAACCAACCTACGAGCAGTACTTC. Protein product: CASRQQPTYEQYF.